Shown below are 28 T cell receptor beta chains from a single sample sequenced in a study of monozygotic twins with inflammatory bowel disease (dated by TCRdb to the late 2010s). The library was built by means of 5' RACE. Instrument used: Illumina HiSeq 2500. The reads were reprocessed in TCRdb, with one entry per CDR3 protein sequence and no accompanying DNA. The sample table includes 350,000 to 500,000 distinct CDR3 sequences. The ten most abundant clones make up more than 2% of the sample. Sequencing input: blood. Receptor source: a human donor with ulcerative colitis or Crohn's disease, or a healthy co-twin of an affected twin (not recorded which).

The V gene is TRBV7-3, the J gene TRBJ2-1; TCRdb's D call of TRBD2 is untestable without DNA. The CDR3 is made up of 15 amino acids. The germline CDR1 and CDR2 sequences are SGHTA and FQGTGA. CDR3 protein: CASSLEVAGGKEQFF. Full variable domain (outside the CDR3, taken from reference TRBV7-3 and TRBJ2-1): GAGVSQTPSNKVTEKGKYVELRCDPISGHTALYWYRQSLGQGPEFLIYFQGTGAADDSGLPNDRFFAVRPEGSVSTLKIQRTERGDSAVYLCASSLEVAGGKEQFFGPGTRLTVL.

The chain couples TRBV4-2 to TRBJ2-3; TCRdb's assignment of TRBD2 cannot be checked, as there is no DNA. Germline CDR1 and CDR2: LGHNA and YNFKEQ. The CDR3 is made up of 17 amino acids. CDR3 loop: CASSHRQAGGVTDTQYF.

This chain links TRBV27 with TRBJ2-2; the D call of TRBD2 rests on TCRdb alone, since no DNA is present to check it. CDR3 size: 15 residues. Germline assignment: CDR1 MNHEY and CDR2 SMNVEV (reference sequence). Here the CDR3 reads CASTPGGPNTGELFF.

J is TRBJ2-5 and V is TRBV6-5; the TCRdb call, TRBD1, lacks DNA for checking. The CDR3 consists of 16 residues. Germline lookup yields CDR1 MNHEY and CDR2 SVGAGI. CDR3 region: CASSSPTGFDQETQYF.

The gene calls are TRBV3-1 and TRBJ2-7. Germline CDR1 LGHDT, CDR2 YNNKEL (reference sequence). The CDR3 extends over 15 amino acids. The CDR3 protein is CASSHGLGGLVEQYF.

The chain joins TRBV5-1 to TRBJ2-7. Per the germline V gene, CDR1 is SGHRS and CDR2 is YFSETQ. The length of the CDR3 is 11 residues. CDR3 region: CASSSAYEQYF.

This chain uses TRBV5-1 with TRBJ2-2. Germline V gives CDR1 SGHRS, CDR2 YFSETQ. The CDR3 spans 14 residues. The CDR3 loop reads CASSLARVAGELFF.

The CDR3 reads CASSRGLNNSPLHF. The gene calls are TRBV7-6 and TRBJ1-6. This CDR3 is built from 14 residues. The germline gives CDR1 SGHVS, CDR2 FNYEAQ.

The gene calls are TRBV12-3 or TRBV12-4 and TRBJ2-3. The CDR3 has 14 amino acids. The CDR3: CASSFGQTTDTQYF.

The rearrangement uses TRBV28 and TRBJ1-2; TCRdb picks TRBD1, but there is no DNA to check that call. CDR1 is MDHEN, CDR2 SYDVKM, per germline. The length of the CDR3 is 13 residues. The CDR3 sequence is CASNPGSNYGYTF.

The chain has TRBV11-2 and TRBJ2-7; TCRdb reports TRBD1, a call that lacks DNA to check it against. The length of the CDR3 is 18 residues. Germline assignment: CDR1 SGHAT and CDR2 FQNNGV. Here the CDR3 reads CASSLGLGGPGANYEQYF.

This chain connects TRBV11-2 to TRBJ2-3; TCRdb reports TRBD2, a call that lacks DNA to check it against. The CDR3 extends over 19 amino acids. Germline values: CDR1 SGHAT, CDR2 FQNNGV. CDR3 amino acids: CASSLSGGGTQRRTDTQYF.

The CDR3 loop is CASSPGQGNLGAEAFF. This chain uses TRBV18 with TRBJ1-1; TCRdb picks TRBD1, but there is no DNA to check that call. Germline CDR1 reads KGHSH; CDR2 reads LQKENI. The CDR3 is made up of 16 amino acids.

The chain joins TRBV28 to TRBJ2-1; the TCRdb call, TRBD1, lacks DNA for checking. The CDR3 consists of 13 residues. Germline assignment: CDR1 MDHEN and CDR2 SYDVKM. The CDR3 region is CASRGGVLKEQFF.

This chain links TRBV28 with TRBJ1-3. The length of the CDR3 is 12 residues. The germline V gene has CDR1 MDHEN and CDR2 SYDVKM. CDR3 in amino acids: CAVGRIGNTIYF.

CDR3 sequence reads: CASSFIVSGSTDTQYF. The chain recombines TRBV5-1 with TRBJ2-3; TCRdb's D call, TRBD2, is unchecked because there is no DNA. The CDR3 sequence is 16 residues long. The V gene's germline CDR1 is SGHRS and CDR2 YFSETQ. The variable domain in full, completed from reference TRBV5-1 and TRBJ2-3, reads KAGVTQTPRYLIKTRGQQVTLSCSPISGHRSVSWYQQTPGQGLQFLFEYFSETQRNKGNFPGRFSGRQFSNSRSEMNVSTLELGDSALYLCASSFIVSGSTDTQYFGPGTRLTVL.

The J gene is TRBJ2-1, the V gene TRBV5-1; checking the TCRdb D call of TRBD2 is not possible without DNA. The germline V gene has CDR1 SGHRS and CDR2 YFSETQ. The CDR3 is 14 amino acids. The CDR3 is CASSLGLAGLEQFF.

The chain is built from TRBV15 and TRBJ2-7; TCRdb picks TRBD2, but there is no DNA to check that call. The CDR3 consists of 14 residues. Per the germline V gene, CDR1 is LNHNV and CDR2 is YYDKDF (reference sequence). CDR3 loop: CATSASDSSYEQYF.

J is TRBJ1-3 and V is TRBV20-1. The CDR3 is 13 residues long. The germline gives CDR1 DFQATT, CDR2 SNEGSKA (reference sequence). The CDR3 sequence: CSANEGAGNTIYF.

The CDR3 sequence: CASSPPLRGLEKLFF. The chain recombines TRBV28 with TRBJ1-4; no DNA is available, so the TRBD1 call from TCRdb remains unchecked. The CDR3 length is 15 residues. CDR1 and CDR2 from the germline V gene are MDHEN and SYDVKM.

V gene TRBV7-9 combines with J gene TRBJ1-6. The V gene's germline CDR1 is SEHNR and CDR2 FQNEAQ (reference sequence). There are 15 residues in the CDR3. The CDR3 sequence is CASSLDQGRNSPLHF.

This CDR3 is CASIVDSMNTEAFF. The chain links TRBV2 to TRBJ1-1; TCRdb gives TRBD1 as the D gene, but with no DNA this cannot be confirmed. The CDR3 extends over 14 amino acids. Germline loops: CDR1 SNHLY, CDR2 FYNNEI.

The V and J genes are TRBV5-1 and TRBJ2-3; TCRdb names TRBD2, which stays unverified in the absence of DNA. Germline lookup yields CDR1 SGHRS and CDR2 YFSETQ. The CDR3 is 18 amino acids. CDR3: CASSGGVTVPRGTDTQYF.

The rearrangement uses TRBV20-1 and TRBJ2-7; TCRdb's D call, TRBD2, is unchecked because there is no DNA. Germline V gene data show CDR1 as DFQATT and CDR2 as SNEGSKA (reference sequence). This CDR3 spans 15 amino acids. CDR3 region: CSARDPDSSSYEQYF.

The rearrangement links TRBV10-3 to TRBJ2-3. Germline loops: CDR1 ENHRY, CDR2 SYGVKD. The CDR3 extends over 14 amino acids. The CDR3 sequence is CAISESSITDTQYF.

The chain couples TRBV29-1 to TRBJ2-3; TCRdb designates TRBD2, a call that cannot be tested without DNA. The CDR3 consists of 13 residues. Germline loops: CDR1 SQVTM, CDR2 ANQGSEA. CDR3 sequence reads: CSVAGTLTDTQYF.

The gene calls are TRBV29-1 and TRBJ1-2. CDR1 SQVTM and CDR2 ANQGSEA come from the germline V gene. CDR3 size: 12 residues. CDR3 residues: CSVEGQNYGYTF.

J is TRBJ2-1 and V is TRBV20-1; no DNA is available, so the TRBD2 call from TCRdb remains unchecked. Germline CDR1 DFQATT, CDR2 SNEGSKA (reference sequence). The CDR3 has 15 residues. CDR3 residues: CSARSRLAGGNEQFF.